Each of the 24 T cell receptor beta chains below was sequenced from the same sample in a study of CD8 T cells in ankylosing spondylitis (dated by TCRdb to the late 2010s). Libraries were constructed by 5' RACE. Sequenced on an Illumina HiSeq 2500. The public reads were run again by TCRdb, first through fastp at Q25 and then through MiXCR, and only productive beta chains were kept. CDR3 protein duplicates are merged, each entry listing the most common genes and DNA. This sample has roughly 160,000 distinct CDR3 sequences in its table, and around 8.9% of those were observed once. The ten top clones hold about 15% of the sample. The specimen sequenced was blood, either unsorted or a sorted T cell fraction (not recorded which). These receptors all stem from a female donor with ankylosing spondylitis or in good health (not recorded which).

This clonotype was detected ten times or more. The chain uses TRBV12-3 or TRBV12-4 and TRBJ2-1, with 8 bases fitting TRBD1. V was pared by 5 bases and J by 8 bases, with 5 bases of the junction left unmatched. The CDR3 has 13 residues. This chain's CDR3 is CASSPGTGDEQFF. CDR3 bases: TGTGCCAGCAGTCCCGGGACAGGCGATGAGCAGTTCTTC.

This clonotype appeared a few times. The chain uses TRBV28 and TRBJ2-7, with TRBD2 as a possible D gene (6 bases). V was clipped by 2 bases and J by 4 bases, with 12 bases between them. Germline-derived CDR1 and CDR2 are MDHEN and SYDVKM. The CDR3 covers 14 residues. The CDR3 bases are TGTGCCAGCAGTTTAGAGACTAGTCCATACGAGCAGTACTTC. Amino acid sequence: CASSLETSPYEQYF.

This clonotype was detected a few times. The genes are TRBV2 and TRBJ2-7; the D gene is possibly TRBD2 (6 bases). The V end was cut by 6 bases, the J end by 0 bases, with 15 bases between. Germline CDR1 and CDR2: SNHLY and FYNNEI. This CDR3 has 15 amino acids. CDR3 sequence: CASSSDAGSSYEQYF. The CDR3, as DNA: TGTGCCAGCAGCTCGGATGCGGGGAGCTCCTACGAGCAGTACTTC.

This clonotype was detected a few times. The chain couples TRBV25-1 to TRBJ2-3, with 10 bases fitting TRBD2. This CDR3 is built from 17 residues. The trim removed 3 bases at V and 5 bases at J, leaving 11 bases unmatched. The V gene's germline CDR1 is MGHDK and CDR2 SYGVNS. This CDR3 reads CASSDPIAGGRGDTQYF. CDR3 DNA sequence: TGTGCCAGCAGTGACCCAATAGCGGGAGGCCGGGGAGATACGCAGTATTTT.

This clonotype has a handful of counts. The genes are TRBV7-9 and TRBJ1-1, with D unresolved. The CDR3 has 13 residues. Germline V gene lookup returns CDR1 SEHNR and CDR2 FQNEAQ (reference sequence). Trimming pared 8 bases from V and 4 bases from J, leaving 14 bases between. CDR3 region: CASVEDPGTEAFF. The CDR3 nucleotides are TGTGCCAGCGTAGAGGACCCTGGCACTGAAGCTTTCTTT.

This clonotype was found a few times. The rearrangement joins TRBV20-1 to TRBJ2-3, with 8 bases aligning to TRBD2. Germline V lookup: CDR1 DFQATT, CDR2 SNEGSKA (reference sequence). V shed 0 bases, J shed 0 bases, and the junction held 2 bases outside the gene matches. The CDR3 is 15 amino acids. CDR3 coding DNA: TGCAGTGCTAGAGATCAGCGGGAGAGCACAGATACGCAGTATTTT. Translated: CSARDQRESTDTQYF.

This clonotype was observed many times. V is TRBV7-8 and J is TRBJ2-2; 13 nucleotides line up with TRBD2. Trimming took 2 bases from V and 6 from J; bases not matched to a gene: 3. The CDR3 runs 16 residues. CDR1 and CDR2 (germline): SGHVS, FQNEAQ. This chain's CDR3 is CASSLWTSGSSGELFF. DNA for the CDR3: TGTGCCAGCAGCTTATGGACTAGCGGGAGTTCCGGGGAGCTGTTTTTT.

The sample holds many counts of this clonotype. The chain joins TRBV10-2 to TRBJ2-1, with no clear D. Trimming pared 8 bases from V and 8 bases from J, leaving 22 bases between. The germline V gene has CDR1 WSHSY and CDR2 SAAADI. CDR3 length: 15 residues. The DNA of the CDR3 is TGCGCCAGCCGCACCTTAAATACAGCAAGGGATGAGCAGTTCTTC. It is translated as CASRTLNTARDEQFF.

The chain carries TRBV11-2 and TRBJ2-3; no clear D gene. The CDR3 totals 11 residues. Trimming pared 10 bases from V and 2 bases from J, leaving 7 bases between. Germline CDR1 is SGHAT and CDR2 is FQNNGV. CDR3 nucleotides: TGTGCCACCTCATCCACAGATACGCAGTATTTT. It codes for CATSSTDTQYF.

This clonotype was observed a few times. The chain carries TRBV29-1 and TRBJ2-5, with D maybe TRBD2 (7 bases). V dropped 3 bases and J dropped 4 bases, with 18 bases sitting between them. The CDR3 is 15 amino acids. Per the germline V gene, CDR1 is SQVTM and CDR2 is ANQGSEA. CDR3 nucleotide sequence: TGCAGCGTTGATCTCCCCGTGCGGGGGCGAGAGACCCAGTACTTC. Protein: CSVDLPVRGRETQYF.

This sequence joins TRBV9 and TRBJ2-7; D is unclear. The length of the CDR3 is 14 residues. The germline gives CDR1 SGDLS, CDR2 YYNGEE. Trimming removed 3 bases from V and 9 bases from J, with 19 bases in between. The CDR3 region has the DNA TGTGCCAGCAGCGCCAACCTCCTAGGTGAAGGGCAGTACTTC. Protein sequence: CASSANLLGEGQYF.

The gene calls are TRBV4-2 and TRBJ2-3; either TRBD1 or TRBD2 may supply D (5 bases each). Trimming took off 4 bases at V and 1 base at J, with 15 bases between the two ends. CDR3 length: 16 residues. The germline CDR1 and CDR2 sequences are LGHNA and YNFKEQ. This CDR3 reads CASSRLGEVGTDTQYF. The CDR3 DNA reads TGTGCCAGCAGCCGACTGGGGGAAGTGGGCACAGATACGCAGTATTTT.

The chain joins TRBV7-9 to TRBJ2-1, with 13 bases that match TRBD2. Germline CDR1 and CDR2: SEHNR and FQNEAQ (reference sequence). Trimming cost V 8 bases and J 7 bases; bases outside gene matches: 11. CDR3 length: 16 residues. CDR3 region: CASVTRGLAGWNEQFF. The DNA for the CDR3 is TGTGCCAGCGTAACTAGGGGACTAGCGGGATGGAATGAGCAGTTCTTC.

This clonotype was seen repeatedly, ten times or more. V gene TRBV29-1 combines with J gene TRBJ2-7; no firm D call. V lost 0 bases and J lost 7, with 10 bases in between. The CDR3 extends over 12 amino acids. Per the germline V gene, CDR1 is SQVTM and CDR2 is ANQGSEA. The CDR3 coding sequence is TGCAGCGTTGAAGATGCTACCCCTGAGCAGTACTTC. Translating it yields CSVEDATPEQYF.

The gene calls are TRBV7-9 and TRBJ2-7; tentative D call: TRBD1 (7 bases). Trimming took off 0 bases at V and 0 bases at J, with 12 bases between the two ends. Germline V lookup: CDR1 SEHNR, CDR2 FQNEAQ (reference sequence). The CDR3 consists of 16 residues. The CDR3 nucleotides are TGTGCCAGCAGCTTAGCTGCAGGGGGAGGCTCCTACGAGCAGTACTTC. This codes for CASSLAAGGGSYEQYF. Full variable domain (outside the CDR3, taken from reference TRBV7-9 and TRBJ2-7): DTGVSQNPRHKITKRGQNVTFRCDPISEHNRLYWYRQTLGQGPEFLTYFQNEAQLEKSRLLSDRFSAERPKGSFSTLEIQRTEQGDSAMYLCASSLAAGGGSYEQYFGPGTRLTVT.

The CDR3 spells CASSFRTSGYEQYF. In DNA form, the CDR3 reads TGTGCCAGCAGCTTCCGGACTAGCGGCTACGAGCAGTACTTC. The rearrangement joins TRBV13 to TRBJ2-7; 10 positions agree with TRBD2. The CDR3 loop spans 14 amino acids. CDR1 and CDR2 (germline): PRHDT, FYEKMQ (reference sequence). V lost 3 bases and J lost 3; bases outside the gene matches: 2.

This clonotype was seen only a few times. This chain connects TRBV12-3 or TRBV12-4 to TRBJ2-2, with unresolved D. Trimming shortened V by 7 bases and J by 7 bases, and 16 bases separated the two germline ends. CDR3 size: 14 residues. The CDR3 sequence is CASNPTSEFGELFF. The CDR3 nucleotides read TGTGCCAGCAACCCCACGTCGGAGTTCGGGGAGCTGTTTTTT.

On this clonotype: This may stem from a read error, because a much larger clone lies one nucleotide away. The genes are TRBV12-3 or TRBV12-4 and TRBJ2-2; D unresolved. The CDR3 covers 12 residues. The CDR3 DNA is TGTGCCAGCAGTTTTTCGGCGGCGGAGCTGTATTTT. Translating it yields CASSFSAAELYF.

This clonotype turned up a few times. This chain uses TRBV5-1 with TRBJ2-5, with D maybe TRBD2 (6 bases). The V gene lost 0 bases and the J gene lost 3 bases, with 9 bases spanning the gap. This CDR3 region has 14 residues. CDR1 and CDR2 from the germline V gene are SGHRS and YFSETQ. CDR3: CASSLGGGEETQYF. In DNA, the CDR3 is TGCGCCAGCAGCTTGGGTGGAGGGGAAGAGACCCAGTACTTC.

The J gene is TRBJ1-5, the V gene TRBV6-2 or TRBV6-3, with D tentatively TRBD1 (5 bases). Germline loops: CDR1 MNHEY, CDR2 SVGEGT. V was pared by 10 bases and J by 5 bases, with 12 bases between. There are 12 residues in the CDR3. This chain's CDR3 is CATRGGDQPQHF. CDR3 DNA: TGTGCCACCAGAGGAGGGGATCAGCCCCAGCATTTT.

The sample holds many counts of this clonotype. The J gene is TRBJ1-1, the V gene TRBV6-5; no clear D. V dropped 2 bases and J dropped 4 bases, with 17 bases sitting between them. Germline assignment: CDR1 MNHEY and CDR2 SVGAGI. CDR3 size: 16 residues. The chain's CDR3 is CASSYLPGLTTTEAFF. CDR3 coding DNA: TGTGCCAGCAGTTACCTTCCAGGACTTACCACCACTGAAGCTTTCTTT.

This clonotype was recorded a few times. J is TRBJ2-3 and V is TRBV28; the D is unclear. CDR1 is MDHEN and CDR2 is SYDVKM in the germline V gene. The CDR3 is 15 amino acids. Trimming removed 3 bases from V and 0 bases from J, with 10 bases in between. CDR3 coding DNA: TGTGCCAGCAGTTTTTTAAGCACTAGCACAGATACGCAGTATTTT. This translates into CASSFLSTSTDTQYF.

This clonotype was seen a handful of times. The junction does not match germline at one end; this may be a read error. The chain joins TRBV27 to TRBJ2-3; D possibly corresponds to TRBD1 (6 bases). The CDR3 is 13 amino acids. Per the germline V gene, CDR1 is MNHEY and CDR2 is SMNVEV (reference sequence). CDR3 DNA sequence: TGTGCCAGCAAGGGCGGGTGGACAGACACGCAGTATTTT. This encodes CASKGGWTDTQYF.

In its sample, this clonotype was seen a few times. The rearrangement uses TRBV12-3 or TRBV12-4 and TRBJ2-7; 7 nucleotides align to TRBD2. The CDR3 spans 16 residues. The ends lost 0 bases at V and 3 bases at J; junction bases unmatched: 8. CDR3 in DNA: TGTGCCAGCAGTTTAGCGCCTCTAGCGGAACTCTACGAGCAGTACTTC. This codes for CASSLAPLAELYEQYF.